The 25 T cell receptor beta chains in this list originate from one sample, sequenced in a study of response to subunit inactivated influenza vaccine. TCRdb independently ran MiXCR on the RT-PCR reads; one entry per CDR3 protein. The table includes under 850,000 distinct CDR3 sequences, about 18% detected once. Sample: PBMCs from blood, taken more than 4 days after vaccination. These receptors all stem from a man aged 50-59 years who received an inactivated influenza vaccine.

The chain uses TRBV28 and TRBJ2-5, with D unclear. Trimming took 6 bases from V and 1 from J, leaving 15 bases between them. CDR1 and CDR2 from the germline V gene are MDHEN and SYDVKM. The CDR3 length is 15 residues. CDR3 bases: TGTGCCAGCAGCCCAAATTCCCTCCTCCAAGAGACCCAGTACTTC. As protein: CASSPNSLLQETQYF.

The CDR3 loop reads CASRPSGLDVEYF. In DNA form, the CDR3 reads TGTGCCAGCAGACCTAGCGGTTTGGACGTGGAGTACTTC. The V and J genes are TRBV12-3 or TRBV12-4 and TRBJ2-7; 7 positions agree with TRBD2. This CDR3 is 13 amino acids long. After removal of 6 bases from V and 11 bases from J, the junction contained 13 bases not matched to a gene.

The chain links TRBV10-3 to TRBJ2-2; TRBD1 or TRBD2 may be the D gene (6 bases each). The V gene lost 3 bases and the J gene lost 4 bases, with 12 bases spanning the gap. Germline lookup yields CDR1 ENHRY and CDR2 SYGVKD. The length of the CDR3 is 15 residues. CDR3 coding DNA: TGTGCCATCAGTGAACGGGGGCCCCCCACCGGGGAGCTGTTTTTT. This sequence encodes CAISERGPPTGELFF.

There are many counts of this clonotype. The chain's CDR3 is CASSLANSYEQYF. CDR3 in DNA: TGTGCCAGCAGTTTAGCCAACAGCTACGAGCAGTACTTC. The chain has TRBV12-3 or TRBV12-4 and TRBJ2-7, with D unclear. V lost 0 bases to trimming and J lost 3 bases, with 6 bases between them. The CDR3 covers 13 residues.

The chain employs TRBV20-1 and TRBJ2-7; 12 positions match TRBD2. V shed 3 bases, J shed 9 bases, and the junction held 6 bases outside the gene matches. CDR3 length equals 13 residues. Per the germline V gene, CDR1 is DFQATT and CDR2 is SNEGSKA (reference sequence). CDR3 sequence: CSARRLAGVVQYF. DNA for the CDR3: TGCAGTGCTAGGCGACTAGCGGGAGTTGTGCAGTACTTC.

In this sample, this clonotype turned up a few times. The CDR3 protein is CASSFSGTGDEKLFF. In DNA form, the CDR3 reads TGTGCCAGCAGTTTCTCCGGGACAGGGGATGAAAAACTGTTTTTT. The chain employs TRBV12-3 or TRBV12-4 and TRBJ1-4, with TRBD1 matching over 10 bases. The J segment lost 6 bases and the V segment lost 3 bases, leaving 4 bases of the junction unmatched. CDR3 length: 15 amino acids.

The chain has TRBV7-2 and TRBJ2-1; either TRBD1 or TRBD2 may fit D (5 bases each). V dropped 5 bases and J dropped 12 bases, with 20 bases sitting between them. Germline CDR1 and CDR2: SGHTA and FQGNSA. CDR3 length equals 14 residues. The CDR3 sequence: CASSHTSLEGPQFF. CDR3 DNA: TGTGCCAGCAGCCACACCTCTTTAGAGGGGCCGCAGTTCTTC.

This clonotype was seen more than once but under ten times. The CDR3 here is CASSLLETLNTQYF. CDR3 DNA sequence: TGTGCCAGCAGCTTACTTGAAACCCTTAATACGCAGTATTTT. V gene TRBV12-3 or TRBV12-4 combines with J gene TRBJ2-3, with no clear D. V lost 6 bases and J lost 7, with 17 bases in between. The CDR3 loop spans 14 amino acids.

The chain uses TRBV12-3 or TRBV12-4 and TRBJ2-5; TRBD1 aligns across 9 bases. The CDR3 runs 14 residues. The J segment lost 5 bases and the V segment lost 6 bases, leaving 7 bases of the junction unmatched. CDR3 amino acids: CASRRTGGLETQYF. CDR3 DNA sequence: TGTGCCAGCAGGAGAACAGGGGGCCTGGAGACCCAGTACTTC.

This CDR3 is CATSDGSGGLYSYNEQFF. CDR3 nucleotides: TGTGCCACCAGCGATGGGAGCGGGGGCCTATACTCCTACAATGAGCAGTTCTTC. V gene TRBV15 combines with J gene TRBJ2-1; 8 bases line up with TRBD2. This CDR3 has 18 amino acids. V lost 5 bases and J lost 0; bases outside the gene matches: 12. Germline V CDR1 and CDR2: LNHNV, YYDKDF (reference sequence).

The CDR3, as DNA: TGTGCCAGCAGTTACTTGGGACAGGGGCGGTCCAATGAGCAGTTCTTC. Protein: CASSYLGQGRSNEQFF. The V call is TRBV6-5, the J call TRBJ2-1, with 10 bases matching TRBD1. V shed 1 base, J shed 6 bases, and the junction held 6 bases outside the gene matches. Germline loops: CDR1 MNHEY, CDR2 SVGAGI. CDR3 length: 16 amino acids.

This clonotype showed up many times. The chain carries TRBV12-3 or TRBV12-4 and TRBJ1-1; tentatively, D is TRBD1 (5 bases). V was cut by 6 bases and J by 1 base, with 12 bases left in between. This CDR3 region has 14 residues. The chain's CDR3 is CASSPRQKNTEAFF. CDR3 coding DNA: TGTGCCAGCAGCCCTAGACAGAAGAACACTGAAGCTTTCTTT.

This clonotype was seen a few times. The J gene is TRBJ1-1, the V gene TRBV20-1; D is possibly TRBD1 (6 bases). Trimming stripped 3 bases from V and 5 bases from J, with 16 bases between. In germline, CDR1 is DFQATT, CDR2 SNEGSKA (reference sequence). The CDR3 loop spans 14 amino acids. The CDR3 nucleotides read TGCAGTGCTAGTGGTACAGGGATGGGGACTGAAGCTTTCTTT. It translates to CSASGTGMGTEAFF.

The chain links TRBV20-1 to TRBJ2-7; 12 positions agree with TRBD1. Germline V gene data show CDR1 as DFQATT and CDR2 as SNEGSKA (reference sequence). The V and J ends lost 1 base and 6 bases, in that order; junction bases with no gene match: 10. The CDR3 contains 16 residues. CDR3 DNA: TGCAGTGCTAGAGGTGGGCGGGGACAGGGGGCGACCGAGCAGTACTTC. It is translated as CSARGGRGQGATEQYF.

This clonotype was seen a handful of times. The limits of the CDR3 on the DNA are not certain, so only TCRdb's listed CDR3 is given. The rearrangement links TRBV12-3 or TRBV12-4 to TRBJ2-7; the D call in the table, TRBD1, was not verified against the DNA. Including both end residues, the CDR3 is 13 amino acids long. CDR3 residues: CASSWGEGTELYF.

This clonotype was seen only a few times. The CDR3 loop is CASSQDRGGGELFF. In DNA form, the CDR3 reads TGTGCCAGCAGCCAAGACAGGGGTGGCGGGGAGCTGTTTTTT. This chain connects TRBV6-1 to TRBJ2-2, with 8 nucleotides matching TRBD1. Germline V gives CDR1 MNHNS, CDR2 SASEGT. The CDR3 consists of 14 residues. V lost 6 bases, J lost 7 bases, and 7 bases stayed unmatched.

The V gene is TRBV20-1, the J gene TRBJ2-3; 14 bases are shared with TRBD2. From germline, CDR1 is DFQATT and CDR2 SNEGSKA (reference sequence). The ends lost 3 bases at V and 5 bases at J; junction bases unmatched: 7. The CDR3 length is 16 residues. The CDR3 spells CSARTGTSGRRDTQYF. The CDR3 DNA reads as TGCAGTGCTAGGACCGGGACTAGCGGGAGAAGAGATACGCAGTATTTT.

The chain has TRBV12-3 or TRBV12-4 and TRBJ1-2; a possible D gene is TRBD1 (5 bases). CDR3 length equals 15 residues. The V end was cut by 6 bases, the J end by 4 bases, with 18 bases between. The CDR3 DNA is TGTGCCAGCAGCTCGGTACCAGGGAACCCCTATGGCTACACCTTC. It codes for CASSSVPGNPYGYTF.

The rearrangement uses TRBV28 and TRBJ2-7; 10 bases align to TRBD1. J lost 0 bases, V lost 3 bases, and 14 bases had no gene match. This CDR3 has 19 amino acids. The germline CDR1 and CDR2 sequences are MDHEN and SYDVKM. CDR3: CASSFYPGQGFLSSYEQYF. DNA for the CDR3: TGTGCCAGCAGTTTCTATCCGGGACAGGGGTTCCTTAGCTCCTACGAGCAGTACTTC.

This clonotype was observed a few times. The chain is built from TRBV20-1 and TRBJ2-5; D gene unclear. This CDR3 spans 15 amino acids. With 0 bases removed from V and 1 base from J, the gap between germline ends came to 12 bases. Germline V CDR1 and CDR2: DFQATT, SNEGSKA (reference sequence). This CDR3 is CSAREPAGLQETQYF. The CDR3 region has the DNA TGCAGTGCTAGAGAGCCTGCAGGTCTCCAAGAGACCCAGTACTTC.

This clonotype was counted many times. This chain connects TRBV3-1 to TRBJ2-7; 7 bases agree with TRBD2. The CDR3 has 14 residues. After removal of 1 base from V and 3 bases from J, the junction contained 3 bases not matched to a gene. The germline CDR1 and CDR2 sequences are LGHDT and YNNKEL (reference sequence). Here the CDR3 DNA reads TGTGCCAGCAGCCAAGCTTCGGGGGGCTACGAGCAGTACTTC. Protein: CASSQASGGYEQYF.

A few counts support this clonotype. The rearrangement uses TRBV10-3 and TRBJ1-5; D not resolved. Germline CDR1 reads ENHRY; CDR2 reads SYGVKD. The CDR3 runs 13 residues. Trimming shortened V by 7 bases and J by 6 bases, and 13 bases separated the two germline ends. CDR3 region: CAIKEEVSQPQHF. The CDR3 DNA is TGTGCCATCAAGGAGGAGGTCAGTCAGCCCCAGCATTTT.

The chain links TRBV12-3 or TRBV12-4 to TRBJ1-6; 10 positions agree with TRBD1. The junction had 6 bases not matched to a gene; V was cut back by 3 bases and J by 10 bases. This CDR3 has 15 residues. CDR3 coding DNA: TGTGCCAGCAGTTTTGGGACAGGGGCAACGTCACCCCTCCACTTT. Translation: CASSFGTGATSPLHF.

This clonotype was seen more than once but under ten times. The chain links TRBV6-2 or TRBV6-3 to TRBJ1-5; D might be TRBD1 (5 bases). Germline lookup yields CDR1 MNHEY and CDR2 SVGEGT. V shed 11 bases and J shed 2 bases, with 16 bases lying between them. The CDR3 is made up of 14 amino acids. CDR3 region: CALGTGGGNQPQHF. The CDR3 DNA sequence: TGTGCCCTGGGGACGGGGGGAGGCAATCAGCCCCAGCATTTT.

The rearrangement joins TRBV20-1 to TRBJ2-7; 8 nucleotides align to TRBD2. Germline-derived CDR1 and CDR2 are DFQATT and SNEGSKA (reference sequence). The CDR3 has 13 residues. V gave up 3 bases and J gave up 2 bases; unmatched junction bases: 3. CDR3 bases: TGCAGTGCTAGGATTAGCGGGACCTACGAGCAGTACTTC. This gives the protein CSARISGTYEQYF.